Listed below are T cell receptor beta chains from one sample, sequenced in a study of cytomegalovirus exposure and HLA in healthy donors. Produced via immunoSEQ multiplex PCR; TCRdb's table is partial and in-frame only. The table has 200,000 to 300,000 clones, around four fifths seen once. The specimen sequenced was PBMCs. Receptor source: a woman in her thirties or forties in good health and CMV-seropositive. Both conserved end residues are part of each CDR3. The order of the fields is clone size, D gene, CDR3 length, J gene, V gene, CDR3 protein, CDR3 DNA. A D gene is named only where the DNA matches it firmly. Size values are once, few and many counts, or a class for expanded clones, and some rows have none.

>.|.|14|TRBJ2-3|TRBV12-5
CASGLGRETDTQYF
TGTGCTAGTGGTTTGGGCAGGGAAACAGATACGCAGTATTTT
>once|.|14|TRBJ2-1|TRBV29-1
CSARKETGWGEQFF
TGCAGCGCCCGGAAGGAAACGGGATGGGGTGAGCAGTTCTTC
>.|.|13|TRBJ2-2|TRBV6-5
CASKILATGELFF
TGTGCCAGCAAAATACTCGCTACCGGGGAGCTGTTTTTT
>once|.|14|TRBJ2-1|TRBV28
CASSHTPPSAEQFF
TGTGCCAGCAGCCACACCCCTCCTAGCGCAGAGCAGTTCTTC
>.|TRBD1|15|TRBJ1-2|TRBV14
CASSQGRDRGYGYTF
TGTGCCAGCAGCCAAGGGAGGGACAGGGGCTATGGCTACACCTTC
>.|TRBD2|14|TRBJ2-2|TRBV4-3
CASSYIGGYGELFF
TGCGCCAGCAGCTATATCGGGGGGTACGGGGAGCTGTTTTTT
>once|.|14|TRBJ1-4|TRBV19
CASSNRAFNEKLFF
TGTGCCAGTAGTAACAGGGCCTTTAATGAAAAACTGTTTTTT
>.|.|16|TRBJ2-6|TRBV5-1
CASSQDRSSGANVLTF
TGCGCCAGCAGTCAAGATAGGAGCTCTGGGGCCAACGTCCTGACTTTC
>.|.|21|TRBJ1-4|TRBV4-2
CASSQGVSMGQLKSGKEKLFF
TGTGCCAGCAGCCAAGGGGTGTCTATGGGGCAGTTAAAATCAGGGAAGGAAAAACTGTTTTTT
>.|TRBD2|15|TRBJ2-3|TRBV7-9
CASSPSSGLTDTQYF
TGTGCCAGCAGCCCCTCTAGCGGGCTCACAGATACGCAGTATTTT
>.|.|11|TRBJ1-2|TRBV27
CASRPLRVYTF
TGTGCCAGCAGGCCCCTCAGGGTGTACACCTTC
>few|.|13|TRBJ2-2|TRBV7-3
CASSLLAAGELFF
TGTGCCAGCAGCTTACTAGCTGCGGGGGAGCTGTTTTTT
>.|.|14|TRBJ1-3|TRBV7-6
CASSPSTSGNTIYF
TGTGCCAGCAGCCCCAGTACGTCTGGAAACACCATATATTTT
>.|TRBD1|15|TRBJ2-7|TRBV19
CASSIGPGGPYEQYF
TGTGCCAGTAGTATAGGGCCAGGGGGCCCCTACGAGCAGTACTTC
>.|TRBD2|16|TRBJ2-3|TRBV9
CASSWSGGTSTDTQYF
TGTGCCAGCAGCTGGTCGGGAGGAACTAGCACAGATACGCAGTATTTT
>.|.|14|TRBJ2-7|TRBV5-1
CASSWRGGSYEQYF
TGCGCCAGCAGCTGGAGGGGGGGATCGTACGAGCAGTACTTC
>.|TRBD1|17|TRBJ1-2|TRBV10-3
CAISESVLDREKYGYTF
TGTGCCATCAGTGAGTCGGTTCTGGACAGGGAAAAATATGGCTACACCTTC
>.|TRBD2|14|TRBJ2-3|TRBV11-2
CASSPSRGADTQYF
TGTGCCAGCAGCCCCTCCCGGGGGGCAGATACGCAGTATTTT
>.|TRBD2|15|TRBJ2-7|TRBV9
CASSPGLALSYEQYF
TGTGCCAGCAGCCCCGGACTAGCGTTGTCCTACGAGCAGTACTTC
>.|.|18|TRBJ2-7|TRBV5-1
CASSLATREEFSSYEQYF
TGCGCCAGCAGCTTGGCGACTAGGGAGGAGTTTAGCTCCTACGAGCAGTACTTC
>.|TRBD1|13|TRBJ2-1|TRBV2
CASSGDSYNEQFF
TGTGCCAGCAGTGGGGACAGTTACAATGAGCAGTTCTTC
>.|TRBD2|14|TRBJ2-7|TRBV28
CASTSGSSAYEQYF
TGTGCCAGCACCAGCGGGAGCTCAGCCTACGAGCAGTACTTC
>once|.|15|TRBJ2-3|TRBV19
CASSLRDHRTDTQYF
TGTGCCAGTAGTTTGCGGGATCACCGCACAGATACGCAGTATTTT
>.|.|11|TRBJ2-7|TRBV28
CASSLQYEQYF
TGTGCCAGCAGTTTGCAGTACGAGCAGTACTTC
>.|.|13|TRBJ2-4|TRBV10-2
CASSESRGNSQYF
TGCGCCAGCAGTGAGTCTCGGGGAAACAGTCAGTACTTC
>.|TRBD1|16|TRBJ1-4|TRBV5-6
CASSLGPGTGNEKLFF
TGTGCCAGCAGCTTGGGTCCCGGGACAGGGAATGAAAAACTGTTTTTT
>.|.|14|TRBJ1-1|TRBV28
CASSPTGGNTEAFF
TGTGCCAGCAGTCCGACAGGAGGGAACACTGAAGCTTTCTTT
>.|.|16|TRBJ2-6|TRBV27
CASSPLGGSGANVLTF
TGTGCCAGCAGTCCTCTAGGGGGCTCTGGGGCCAACGTCCTGACTTTC
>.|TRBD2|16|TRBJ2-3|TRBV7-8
CASSLRASGRADTQYF
TGTGCCAGCAGCTTACGGGCTAGCGGGAGGGCAGATACGCAGTATTTT
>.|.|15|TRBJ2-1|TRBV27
CASSLGAYPYNEQFF
TGTGCCAGCAGTTTGGGAGCGTACCCCTACAATGAGCAGTTCTTC
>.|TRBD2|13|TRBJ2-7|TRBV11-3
CASKGGGSCEQYF
TGTGCCAGCAAAGGCGGGGGATCCTGCGAGCAGTACTTC
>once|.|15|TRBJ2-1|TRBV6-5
CASRPTESSYNEQFF
TGTGCCAGCAGACCAACAGAGAGCTCCTACAATGAGCAGTTCTTC
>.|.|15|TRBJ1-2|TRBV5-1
CASSFGLGQGYGYTF
TGCGCCAGCAGCTTTGGGCTGGGGCAAGGCTATGGCTACACCTTC
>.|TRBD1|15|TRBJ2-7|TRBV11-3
CASSLGQGTAYEQYF
TGTGCCAGCAGCCTGGGACAGGGGACCGCCTACGAGCAGTACTTC
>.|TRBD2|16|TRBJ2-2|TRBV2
CASRLLAGVAFGELFF
TGTGCCAGCCGATTACTAGCGGGAGTTGCTTTTGGGGAGCTGTTTTTT
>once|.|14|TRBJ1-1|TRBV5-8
CASSVGGWNTEAFF
TGTGCCAGCAGCGTCGGGGGTTGGAACACTGAAGCTTTCTTT
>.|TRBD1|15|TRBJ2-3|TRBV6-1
CASSEGTGGTDTQYF
TGTGCCAGCAGTGAAGGGACAGGGGGCACAGATACGCAGTATTTT
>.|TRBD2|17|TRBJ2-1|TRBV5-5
CASSLEVSGSGRGEQFF
TGTGCCAGCAGCTTGGAGGTTAGCGGGAGTGGGAGGGGTGAGCAGTTCTTC
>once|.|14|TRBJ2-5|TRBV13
CASRANKKQETQYF
TGTGCCAGCAGAGCGAACAAGAAACAAGAGACCCAGTACTTC
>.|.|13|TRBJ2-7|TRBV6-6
CASRISRGYEQYF
TGTGCCAGCAGAATTAGCAGGGGATACGAGCAGTACTTC
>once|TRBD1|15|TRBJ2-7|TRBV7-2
CASSSRTGGAYEQYF
TGTGCCAGCAGCTCCCGGACAGGGGGGGCCTACGAGCAGTACTTC
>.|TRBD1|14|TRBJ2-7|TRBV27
CASSLTGGIYEQYF
TGTGCCAGCAGTTTAACAGGGGGCATCTACGAGCAGTACTTC
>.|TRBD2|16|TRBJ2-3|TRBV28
CAARGGSRASTDTQYF
TGTGCCGCCCGCGGCGGGAGCCGTGCTAGCACAGATACGCAGTATTTT
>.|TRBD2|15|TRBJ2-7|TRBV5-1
CASGRGDGISYEQYF
TGCGCCAGCGGGAGGGGCGATGGGATCTCCTACGAGCAGTACTTC
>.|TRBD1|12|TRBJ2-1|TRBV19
CASRTTGGNQFF
TGTGCCAGTAGAACCACAGGGGGAAACCAGTTCTTC
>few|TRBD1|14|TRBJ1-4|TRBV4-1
CASSQGQGDEKLFF
TGCGCCAGCAGCCAAGGACAGGGAGACGAAAAACTGTTTTTT
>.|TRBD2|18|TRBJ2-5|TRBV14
CASSQPRAGGISQETQYF
TGTGCCAGCAGCCAACCTCGAGCGGGAGGGATCTCTCAAGAGACCCAGTACTTC
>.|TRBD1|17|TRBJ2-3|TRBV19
CASSSFGQGANTDTQYF
TGTGCCAGTAGCAGCTTCGGACAGGGGGCGAACACAGATACGCAGTATTTT
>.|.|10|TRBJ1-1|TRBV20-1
CSALGSEAFF
TGCAGTGCTCTAGGTAGTGAAGCTTTCTTT